This TCR beta chain was found in a study of OX40 agonist ivuxolimab in advanced cancers. TCRdb keeps only in-frame clones here, not all; method: immunoSEQ multiplex PCR. The table includes 91,000 or so clones, 65% to 90% detected once. Looked up from germline, CDR1 is LNHNV and CDR2 is YYDKDF (reference sequence). CDR3 length equals 12 residues. With 1 base removed from V and 7 bases from J, the gap between germline ends came to 4 bases. The chain joins TRBV15 to TRBJ2-2; no firm D call. This receptor was identified in an adult with an advanced solid tumor such as melanoma, head and neck, liver or kidney cancer. Specimen: CD4+ or CD8+ T cells sorted from blood, collected in a trial of the OX40 agonist ivuxolimab. The CDR3 loop is CATSRALGELFF. The CDR3 nucleotides are TGTGCCACCAGCAGAGCCCTCGGGGAGCTGTTTTTT.